The 5 T cell receptor beta chains below were found in one sample sequenced in a study of shared T cell receptors in the human thymus. Measured with immunoSEQ multiplex PCR; TCRdb has only the in-frame clones, and not every one. The sample shows hundreds of thousands of clones, about 90% of them seen only once. This sample also belongs to another study, concerning human thymus T cells.

The specimen sequenced was thymocytes. The receptors derive from a boy under two years old with a congenital heart defect.

This chain uses TRBV4-2 with TRBJ2-6, with 8 bases fitting TRBD1. Germline lookup yields CDR1 LGHNA and CDR2 YNFKEQ. Trimming cost V 0 bases and J 0 bases; bases outside gene matches: 10. This CDR3 spans 20 amino acids. CDR3 in amino acids: CASSQEGPGQDDSGANVLTF. The CDR3 DNA follows: TGTGCCAGCAGCCAAGAGGGCCCGGGACAGGATGACTCTGGGGCCAACGTCCTGACTTTC.

The rearrangement joins TRBV7-8 to TRBJ2-7; TRBD1 matches at 7 bases. Germline loops: CDR1 SGHVS, CDR2 FQNEAQ. The CDR3 contains 15 residues. Trimming took 2 bases from V and 0 from J; bases not matched to a gene: 4. CDR3 loop: CASSLIWDSSYEQYF. CDR3 nucleotide sequence: TGTGCCAGCAGCTTAATCTGGGACAGCTCCTACGAGCAGTACTTC.

The chain has TRBV7-4 and TRBJ2-6; 9 bases are shared with TRBD1. The CDR3 covers 19 residues. V lost 0 bases, J lost 4 bases, and 10 bases stayed unmatched. Germline lookup yields CDR1 SGHVT and CDR2 SQSDAQ. The CDR3 region is CASSLAQDRGLGGANVLTF. The DNA of the CDR3 is TGTGCCAGCAGCTTAGCCCAAGACAGGGGGTTGGGCGGGGCCAACGTCCTGACTTTC.

To note about this clone: Germline and junction disagree at one end, which may indicate a read error. This chain connects TRBV7-2 to TRBJ1-4, with D hard to call. The CDR3 loop spans 17 amino acids. From germline, CDR1 is SGHTA and CDR2 FQGNSA. CDR3 protein: CASSLDTHPATNEKLFF. CDR3 sequence (DNA): TGTGCCAGCAGTTTAGACACGCACCCTGCAACTAATGAAAAACTGTTTTTT.

This sequence joins TRBV30 and TRBJ2-7, with 10 bases identical to TRBD1. The ends lost 3 bases at V and 0 bases at J; junction bases unmatched: 5. CDR1 and CDR2 from the germline V gene are GTSNPN and SVGIG (reference sequence). The CDR3 covers 15 residues. The DNA for the CDR3 is TGTGCCTGGAGAGGGGACAGGGGTTTCTCCTACGAGCAGTACTTC. Translation gives CAWRGDRGFSYEQYF.